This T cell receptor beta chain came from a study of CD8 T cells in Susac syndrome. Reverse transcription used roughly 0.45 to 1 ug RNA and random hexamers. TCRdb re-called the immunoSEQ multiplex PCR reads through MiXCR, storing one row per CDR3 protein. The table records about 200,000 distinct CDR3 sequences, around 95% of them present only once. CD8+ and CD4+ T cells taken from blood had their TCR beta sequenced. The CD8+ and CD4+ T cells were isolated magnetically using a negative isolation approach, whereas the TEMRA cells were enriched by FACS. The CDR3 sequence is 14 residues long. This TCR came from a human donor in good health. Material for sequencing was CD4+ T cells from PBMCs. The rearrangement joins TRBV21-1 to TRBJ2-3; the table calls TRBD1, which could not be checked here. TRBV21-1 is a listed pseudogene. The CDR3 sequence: CASRQGRGTDTQYF. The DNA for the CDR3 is TGTGCCAGCAGACAGGGACGTGGCACAGATACGCAGTATTTT.